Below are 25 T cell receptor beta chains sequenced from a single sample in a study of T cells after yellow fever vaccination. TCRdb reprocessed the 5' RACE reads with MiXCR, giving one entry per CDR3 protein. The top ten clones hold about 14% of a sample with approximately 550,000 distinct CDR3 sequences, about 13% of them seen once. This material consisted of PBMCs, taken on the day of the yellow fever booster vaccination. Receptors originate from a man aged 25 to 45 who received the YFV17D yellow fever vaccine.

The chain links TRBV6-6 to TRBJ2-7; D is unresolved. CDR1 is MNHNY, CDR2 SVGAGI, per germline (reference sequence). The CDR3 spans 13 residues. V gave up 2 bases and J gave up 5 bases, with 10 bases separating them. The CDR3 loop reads CASSYGLQDEQYF. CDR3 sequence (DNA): TGTGCCAGCAGTTACGGCCTGCAGGACGAGCAGTACTTC.

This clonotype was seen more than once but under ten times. CDR3 DNA sequence: TGTGCCAGCAGCTTAGATGGTGCCAGGTTGACAGATACGCAGTATTTT. Protein product: CASSLDGARLTDTQYF. The V and J genes are TRBV11-2 and TRBJ2-3; D is unresolved. The CDR3 length is 16 residues. Trimming took off 0 bases at V and 3 bases at J, with 13 bases between the two ends. Germline CDR1 reads SGHAT; CDR2 reads FQNNGV.

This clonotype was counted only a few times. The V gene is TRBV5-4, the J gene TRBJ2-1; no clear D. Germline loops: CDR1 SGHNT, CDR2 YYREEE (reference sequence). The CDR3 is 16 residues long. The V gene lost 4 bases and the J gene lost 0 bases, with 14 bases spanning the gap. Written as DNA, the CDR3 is TGTGCCAGCAGCCATAGCACGGGCACCTCCTACAATGAGCAGTTCTTC. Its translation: CASSHSTGTSYNEQFF.

The CDR3 DNA is TGCGCCAGCAGCGCTGTTGTGGGCCACCAAGAGACCCAGTACTTC. This translates into CASSAVVGHQETQYF. V usage is TRBV5-1 and J usage is TRBJ2-5; D is undetermined. Trimming took 4 bases from V and 0 from J, leaving 13 bases between them. The CDR3 totals 15 residues. Germline CDR1 SGHRS, CDR2 YFSETQ.

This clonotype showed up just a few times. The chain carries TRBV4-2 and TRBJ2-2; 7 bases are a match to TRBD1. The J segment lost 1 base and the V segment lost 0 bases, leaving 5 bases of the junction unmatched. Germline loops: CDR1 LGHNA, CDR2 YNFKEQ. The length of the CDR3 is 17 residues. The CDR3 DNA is TGTGCCAGCAGCCAAGAAGGGGGCGCAGGGAACACCGGGGAGCTGTTTTTT. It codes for CASSQEGGAGNTGELFF.

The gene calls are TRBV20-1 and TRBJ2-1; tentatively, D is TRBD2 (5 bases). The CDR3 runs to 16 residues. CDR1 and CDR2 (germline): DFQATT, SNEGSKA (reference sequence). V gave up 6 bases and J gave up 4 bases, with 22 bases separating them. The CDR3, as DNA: TGCAGTGCCCTGGGCCTTGCGGACTTGCAGTACAATGAGCAGTTCTTC. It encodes CSALGLADLQYNEQFF.

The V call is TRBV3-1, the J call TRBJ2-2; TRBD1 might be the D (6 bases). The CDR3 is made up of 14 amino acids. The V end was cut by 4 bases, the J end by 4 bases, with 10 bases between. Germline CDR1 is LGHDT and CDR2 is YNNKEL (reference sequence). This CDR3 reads CASSPWGRTGELFF. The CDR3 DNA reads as TGTGCCAGCAGCCCTTGGGGGCGCACCGGGGAGCTGTTTTTT.

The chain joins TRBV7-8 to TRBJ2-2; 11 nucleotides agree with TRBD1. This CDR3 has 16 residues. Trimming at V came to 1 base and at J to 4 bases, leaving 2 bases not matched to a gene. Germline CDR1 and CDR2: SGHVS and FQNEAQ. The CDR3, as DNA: TGTGCCAGCAGCTTAGGTGGGACAGGGGGCACCGGGGAGCTGTTTTTT. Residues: CASSLGGTGGTGELFF. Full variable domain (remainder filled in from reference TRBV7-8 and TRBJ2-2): GAGVSQSPRYKVAKRGQDVALRCDPISGHVSLFWYQQALGQGPEFLTYFQNEAQLDKSGLPSDRFFAERPEGSVSTLKIQRTQQEDSAVYLCASSLGGTGGTGELFFGEGSRLTVL.

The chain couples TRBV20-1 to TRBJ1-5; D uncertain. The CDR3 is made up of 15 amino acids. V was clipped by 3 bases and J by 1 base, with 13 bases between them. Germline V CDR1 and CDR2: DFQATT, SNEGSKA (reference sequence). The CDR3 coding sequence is TGCAGTGCTAGGGGCTTAATCGGCAGCAATCAGCCCCAGCATTTT. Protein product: CSARGLIGSNQPQHF.

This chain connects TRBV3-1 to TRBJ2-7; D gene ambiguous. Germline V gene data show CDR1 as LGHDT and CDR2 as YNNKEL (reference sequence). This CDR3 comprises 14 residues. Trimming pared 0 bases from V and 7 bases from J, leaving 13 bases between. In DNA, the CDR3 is TGTGCCAGCAGCCAAGAGGGTTGGGGTGAAGAGCAGTACTTC. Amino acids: CASSQEGWGEEQYF.

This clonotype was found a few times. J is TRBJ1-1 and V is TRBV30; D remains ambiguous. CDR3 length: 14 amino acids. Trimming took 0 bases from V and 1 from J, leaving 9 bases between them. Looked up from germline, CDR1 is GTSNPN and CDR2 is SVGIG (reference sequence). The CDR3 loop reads CAWSVISGNTEAFF. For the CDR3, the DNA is TGTGCCTGGAGTGTTATATCTGGGAACACTGAAGCTTTCTTT.

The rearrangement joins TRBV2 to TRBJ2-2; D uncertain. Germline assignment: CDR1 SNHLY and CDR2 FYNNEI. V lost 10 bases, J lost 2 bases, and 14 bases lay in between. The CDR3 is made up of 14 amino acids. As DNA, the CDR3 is TGTGCCACCCGGCGGCAGGCTAACACCGGGGAGCTGTTTTTT. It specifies CATRRQANTGELFF.

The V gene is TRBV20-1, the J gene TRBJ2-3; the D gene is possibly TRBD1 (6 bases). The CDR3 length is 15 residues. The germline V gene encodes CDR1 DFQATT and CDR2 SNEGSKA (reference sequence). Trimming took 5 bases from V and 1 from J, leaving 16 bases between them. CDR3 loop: CSALPRDIRTDTQYF. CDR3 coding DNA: TGCAGTGCTCTGCCACGGGACATTCGCACAGATACGCAGTATTTT.

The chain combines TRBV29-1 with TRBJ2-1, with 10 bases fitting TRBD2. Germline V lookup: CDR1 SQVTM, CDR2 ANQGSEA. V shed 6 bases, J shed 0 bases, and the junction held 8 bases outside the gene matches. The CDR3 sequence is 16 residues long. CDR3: CSVLAGGHGSYNEQFF. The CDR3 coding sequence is TGCAGCGTCTTAGCGGGAGGCCACGGCTCCTACAATGAGCAGTTCTTC.

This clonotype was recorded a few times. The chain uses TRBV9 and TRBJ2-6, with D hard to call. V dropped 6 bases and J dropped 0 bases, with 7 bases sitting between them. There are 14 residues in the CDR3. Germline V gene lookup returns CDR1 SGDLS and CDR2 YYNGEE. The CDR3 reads CASTGFSGANVLTF. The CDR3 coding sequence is TGTGCCAGCACCGGGTTCTCTGGGGCCAACGTCCTGACTTTC. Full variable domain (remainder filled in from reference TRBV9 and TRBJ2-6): DSGVTQTPKHLITATGQRVTLRCSPRSGDLSVYWYQQSLDQGLQFLIQYYNGEERAKGNILERFSAQQFPDLHSELNLSSLELGDSALYFCASTGFSGANVLTFGAGSRLTVL.

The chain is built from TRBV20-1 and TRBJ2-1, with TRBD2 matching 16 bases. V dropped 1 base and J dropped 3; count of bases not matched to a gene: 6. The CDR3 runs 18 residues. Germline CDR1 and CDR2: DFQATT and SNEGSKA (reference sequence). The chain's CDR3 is CSARGGLAGGRGYNEQFF. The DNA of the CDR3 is TGCAGTGCTAGAGGGGGACTAGCGGGAGGGAGGGGCTACAATGAGCAGTTCTTC.

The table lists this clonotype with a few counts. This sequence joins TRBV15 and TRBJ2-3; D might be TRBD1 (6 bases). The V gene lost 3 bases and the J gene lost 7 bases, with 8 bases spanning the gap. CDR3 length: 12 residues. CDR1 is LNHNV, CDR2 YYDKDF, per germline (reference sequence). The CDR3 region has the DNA TGTGCCACCAGCAGGGGACAACATACGCAGTATTTT. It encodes CATSRGQHTQYF.

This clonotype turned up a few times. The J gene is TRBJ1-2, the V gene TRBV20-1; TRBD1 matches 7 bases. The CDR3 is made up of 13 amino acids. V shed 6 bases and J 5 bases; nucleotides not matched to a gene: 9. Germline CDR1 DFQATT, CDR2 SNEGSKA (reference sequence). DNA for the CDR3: TGCAGTGCCTCCCGACAGGGCACTTATGGCTACACCTTC. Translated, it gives CSASRQGTYGYTF.

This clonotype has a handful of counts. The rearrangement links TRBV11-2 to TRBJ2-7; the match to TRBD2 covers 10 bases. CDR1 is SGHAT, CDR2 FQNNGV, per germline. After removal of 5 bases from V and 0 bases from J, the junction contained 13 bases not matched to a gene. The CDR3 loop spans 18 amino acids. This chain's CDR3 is CASSPASGSPSGSYEQYF. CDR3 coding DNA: TGTGCCAGCAGCCCCGCTAGCGGGAGTCCCTCCGGCTCCTACGAGCAGTACTTC.

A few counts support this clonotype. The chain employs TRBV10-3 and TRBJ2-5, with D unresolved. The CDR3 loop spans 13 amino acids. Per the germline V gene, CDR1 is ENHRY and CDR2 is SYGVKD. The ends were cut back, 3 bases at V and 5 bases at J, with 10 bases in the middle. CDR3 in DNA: TGTGCCATCAGTGATCGACAAGGGGAGACCCAGTACTTC. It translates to CAISDRQGETQYF.

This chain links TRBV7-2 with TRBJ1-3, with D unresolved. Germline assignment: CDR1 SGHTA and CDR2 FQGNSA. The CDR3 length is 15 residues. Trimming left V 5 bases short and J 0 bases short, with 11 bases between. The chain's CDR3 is CASSPVTYSGNTIYF. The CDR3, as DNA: TGTGCCAGCAGCCCCGTGACCTACTCTGGAAACACCATATATTTT. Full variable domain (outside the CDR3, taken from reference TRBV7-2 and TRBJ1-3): GAGVSQSPSNKVTEKGKDVELRCDPISGHTALYWYRQSLGQGLEFLIYFQGNSAPDKSGLPSDRFSAERTGGSVSTLTIQRTQQEDSAVYLCASSPVTYSGNTIYFGEGSWLTVV.

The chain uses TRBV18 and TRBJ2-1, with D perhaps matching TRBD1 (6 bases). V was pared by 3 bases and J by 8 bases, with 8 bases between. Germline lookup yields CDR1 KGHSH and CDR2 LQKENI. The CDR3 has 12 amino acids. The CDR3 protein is CASSPYRDEQFF. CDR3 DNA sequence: TGTGCCAGCTCACCCTACAGGGATGAGCAGTTCTTC.

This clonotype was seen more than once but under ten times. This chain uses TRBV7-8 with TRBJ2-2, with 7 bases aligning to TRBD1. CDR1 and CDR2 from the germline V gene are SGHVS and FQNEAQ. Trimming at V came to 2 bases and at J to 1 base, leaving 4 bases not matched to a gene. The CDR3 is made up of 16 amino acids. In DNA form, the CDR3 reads TGTGCCAGCAGCTTAATGAGGGGGCGGAACACCGGGGAGCTGTTTTTT. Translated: CASSLMRGRNTGELFF.

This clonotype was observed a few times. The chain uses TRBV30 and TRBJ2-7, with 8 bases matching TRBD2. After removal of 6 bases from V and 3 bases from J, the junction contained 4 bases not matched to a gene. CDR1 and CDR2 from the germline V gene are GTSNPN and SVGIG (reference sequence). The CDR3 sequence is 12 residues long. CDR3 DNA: TGTGCCTGTGAAACTAGCGGCTACGAGCAGTACTTC. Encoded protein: CACETSGYEQYF.

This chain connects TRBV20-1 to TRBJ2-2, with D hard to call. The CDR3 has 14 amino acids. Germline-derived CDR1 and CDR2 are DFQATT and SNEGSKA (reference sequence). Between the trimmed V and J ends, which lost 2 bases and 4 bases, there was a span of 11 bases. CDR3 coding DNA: TGCAGTGCTAGATCCGACACATCCACCGGGGAGCTGTTTTTT. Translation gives CSARSDTSTGELFF.